These T cell receptor beta chains were read from a single sample in a study of blood T cell repertoires in COVID-19. Measured with immunoSEQ multiplex PCR; TCRdb has only the in-frame clones, and not every one. This sample has approximately 100,000 clones; 70% to 90% occur once, and the top ten carry more than 2%. The specimen was peripheral blood. These receptors all stem from a human donor in a cohort sampled during active COVID-19. CDR3s include the opening cysteine and the closing phenylalanine or tryptophan. A D gene is named only where the DNA matches it firmly. Size is omitted from some rows. Given values are once, few, many or a class for expanded clones.

clone size: .; V gene: TRBV6-2/TRBV6-3; D gene: .; J gene: TRBJ2-7; CDR3 protein: CASSYSIVGVGEQYF; CDR3 DNA: TGTGCCAGCAGTTACTCGATCGTAGGGGTCGGCGAGCAGTACTTC
clone size: .; V gene: TRBV6-1; D gene: .; J gene: TRBJ1-2; CDR3 protein: CASSEEGRNRLSYTF; CDR3 DNA: TGTGCCAGCAGTGAAGAAGGGAGGAACAGGTTGAGCTACACCTTC
clone size: .; V gene: TRBV24-1; D gene: TRBD1; J gene: TRBJ1-2; CDR3 protein: CATSESPDRAGGYTF; CDR3 DNA: TGTGCCACCAGTGAATCCCCGGACAGGGCGGGTGGCTACACCTTC
clone size: .; V gene: TRBV30; D gene: .; J gene: TRBJ1-1; CDR3 protein: CAWTGQGNTEAFF; CDR3 DNA: TGTGCCTGGACTGGGCAGGGAAACACTGAAGCTTTCTTT
clone size: .; V gene: TRBV28; D gene: .; J gene: TRBJ1-1; CDR3 protein: CASSLSRGITEAFF; CDR3 DNA: TGTGCCAGCAGTCTGTCTAGGGGAATCACTGAAGCTTTCTTT
clone size: few; V gene: TRBV5-4; D gene: .; J gene: TRBJ2-3; CDR3 protein: CASSLDVTTQSGNTQYF; CDR3 DNA: TGTGCCAGCAGCTTGGATGTGACAACCCAATCGGGGAATACGCAGTATTTT
clone size: .; V gene: TRBV29-1; D gene: .; J gene: TRBJ2-4; CDR3 protein: CSVGVGGKNIQYF; CDR3 DNA: TGCAGCGTGGGGGTTGGGGGGAAAAACATTCAGTACTTC
clone size: .; V gene: TRBV30; D gene: .; J gene: TRBJ2-1; CDR3 protein: CAWSVNVYNEQFF; CDR3 DNA: TGTGCCTGGAGTGTTAATGTCTACAATGAGCAGTTCTTC
clone size: .; V gene: TRBV7-2; D gene: TRBD1; J gene: TRBJ1-1; CDR3 protein: CASSLFTGVTTEAFF; CDR3 DNA: TGTGCCAGCAGCTTATTCACAGGGGTGACCACTGAAGCTTTCTTT
clone size: .; V gene: TRBV10-3; D gene: .; J gene: TRBJ2-5; CDR3 protein: CAISESGASETQYF; CDR3 DNA: TGTGCCATCAGTGAGTCGGGCGCTTCGGAGACCCAGTACTTC
clone size: .; V gene: TRBV7-2; D gene: TRBD2; J gene: TRBJ2-5; CDR3 protein: CASSLGSGTAGETQYF; CDR3 DNA: TGTGCCAGCAGCTTAGGTAGCGGGACCGCCGGAGAGACCCAGTACTTC
clone size: .; V gene: TRBV5-5; D gene: .; J gene: TRBJ1-1; CDR3 protein: CASTLGGNTEAFF; CDR3 DNA: TGTGCCAGCACCCTAGGGGGGAACACTGAAGCTTTCTTT
clone size: .; V gene: TRBV29-1; D gene: .; J gene: TRBJ1-5; CDR3 protein: CSVAPEGQPQHF; CDR3 DNA: TGCAGCGTTGCCCCTGAGGGCCAGCCCCAGCATTTT
clone size: .; V gene: TRBV7-7; D gene: .; J gene: TRBJ2-3; CDR3 protein: CASSLSPRDTDTQYF; CDR3 DNA: TGTGCCAGCAGCTTGTCACCCAGGGACACAGATACGCAGTATTTT
clone size: .; V gene: TRBV7-9; D gene: .; J gene: TRBJ1-1; CDR3 protein: CASSVAGTTTEAFF; CDR3 DNA: TGTGCCAGCAGCGTAGCCGGGACAACAACTGAAGCTTTCTTT
clone size: .; V gene: TRBV28; D gene: TRBD1; J gene: TRBJ1-2; CDR3 protein: CASSTAGQGDGYTF; CDR3 DNA: TGTGCCAGCAGCACCGCGGGACAGGGGGACGGCTACACCTTC
clone size: .; V gene: TRBV28; D gene: .; J gene: TRBJ2-5; CDR3 protein: CASSLAGETQYF; CDR3 DNA: TGTGCCAGCAGTTTAGCCGGGGAGACCCAGTACTTC
clone size: .; V gene: TRBV18; D gene: .; J gene: TRBJ2-5; CDR3 protein: CASSPGGDETQYF; CDR3 DNA: TGTGCCAGCTCACCGGGCGGGGACGAGACCCAGTACTTC
clone size: once; V gene: TRBV18; D gene: TRBD1; J gene: TRBJ1-4; CDR3 protein: CASSSDRGGEKLFF; CDR3 DNA: TGTGCCAGCTCATCGGACAGGGGGGGTGAAAAACTGTTTTTT
clone size: .; V gene: TRBV10-2; D gene: TRBD1; J gene: TRBJ1-5; CDR3 protein: CASSDRGSNQPQHF; CDR3 DNA: TGCGCCAGCTCGGACAGGGGTAGCAATCAGCCCCAGCATTTT
clone size: .; V gene: TRBV5-1; D gene: TRBD2; J gene: TRBJ2-3; CDR3 protein: CASSPPGLAGWDTQYF; CDR3 DNA: TGCGCCAGCAGCCCCCCTGGACTAGCGGGGTGGGATACGCAGTATTTT
clone size: .; V gene: TRBV6-5; D gene: TRBD2; J gene: TRBJ2-7; CDR3 protein: CASSPTTSGTYEQYF; CDR3 DNA: TGTGCCAGCAGCCCCACGACTAGCGGAACCTACGAGCAGTACTTC
clone size: once; V gene: TRBV7-9; D gene: TRBD2; J gene: TRBJ2-1; CDR3 protein: CASSLAQGGRAHDEQFF; CDR3 DNA: TGTGCCAGCAGCTTAGCGCAGGGCGGGAGGGCCCATGACGAGCAGTTCTTC
clone size: few; V gene: TRBV5-6; D gene: TRBD2; J gene: TRBJ2-7; CDR3 protein: CASSEGLVYEQYF; CDR3 DNA: TGTGCCAGCAGCGAGGGACTAGTTTACGAGCAGTACTTC
clone size: .; V gene: TRBV7-9; D gene: .; J gene: TRBJ2-5; CDR3 protein: CASSFGAGMETQYF; CDR3 DNA: TGTGCCAGCAGCTTTGGGGCGGGAATGGAGACCCAGTACTTC
clone size: .; V gene: TRBV24-1; D gene: TRBD1; J gene: TRBJ2-1; CDR3 protein: CATSDTGESYNEQFF; CDR3 DNA: TGTGCCACCAGTGATACAGGGGAGTCCTACAATGAGCAGTTCTTC
clone size: .; V gene: TRBV6-2/TRBV6-3; D gene: TRBD1; J gene: TRBJ1-2; CDR3 protein: CASSYHDRGSDYGYTF; CDR3 DNA: TGTGCCAGCAGTTACCACGACAGGGGCTCCGACTATGGCTACACCTTC
clone size: .; V gene: TRBV14; D gene: .; J gene: TRBJ1-3; CDR3 protein: CASSRLGGGLHGNTIYF; CDR3 DNA: TGTGCCAGCAGCCGCCTCGGGGGGGGACTTCATGGAAACACCATATATTTT
clone size: .; V gene: TRBV24-1; D gene: .; J gene: TRBJ2-2; CDR3 protein: CATSDLSGANTGELFF; CDR3 DNA: TGTGCCACCAGTGATTTGTCAGGGGCGAATACCGGGGAGCTGTTTTTT
clone size: .; V gene: TRBV6-5; D gene: TRBD2; J gene: TRBJ2-7; CDR3 protein: CASSYWGGKSYEQYF; CDR3 DNA: TGTGCCAGCAGTTACTGGGGGGGAAAATCCTACGAGCAGTACTTC
clone size: .; V gene: TRBV30; D gene: TRBD1; J gene: TRBJ1-2; CDR3 protein: CACPQGGGYTF; CDR3 DNA: TGTGCCTGCCCCCAGGGGGGTGGCTACACCTTC